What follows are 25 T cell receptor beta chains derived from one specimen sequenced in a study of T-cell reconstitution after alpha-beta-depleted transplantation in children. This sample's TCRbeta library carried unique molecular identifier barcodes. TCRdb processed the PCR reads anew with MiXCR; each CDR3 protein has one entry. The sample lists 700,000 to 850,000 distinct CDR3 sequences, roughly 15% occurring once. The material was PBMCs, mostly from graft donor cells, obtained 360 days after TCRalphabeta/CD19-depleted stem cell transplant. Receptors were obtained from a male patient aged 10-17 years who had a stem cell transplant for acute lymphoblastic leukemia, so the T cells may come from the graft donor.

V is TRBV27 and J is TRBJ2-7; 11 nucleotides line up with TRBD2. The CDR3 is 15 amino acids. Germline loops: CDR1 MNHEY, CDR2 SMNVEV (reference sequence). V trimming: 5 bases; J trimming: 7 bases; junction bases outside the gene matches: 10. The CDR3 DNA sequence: TGTGCCAGCAGTCCCTTCGGACTAGCGGGTGCAGAGCAGTACTTC. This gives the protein CASSPFGLAGAEQYF.

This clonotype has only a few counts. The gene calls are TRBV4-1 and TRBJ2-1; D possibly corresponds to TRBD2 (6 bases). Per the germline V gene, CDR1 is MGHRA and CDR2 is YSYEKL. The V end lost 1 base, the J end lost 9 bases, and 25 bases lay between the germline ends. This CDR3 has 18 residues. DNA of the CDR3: TGCGCCAGCAGCCAAGGTAGGGCGCGCGGAGGGGCTACGGTTGAGCAGTTCTTC. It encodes CASSQGRARGGATVEQFF.

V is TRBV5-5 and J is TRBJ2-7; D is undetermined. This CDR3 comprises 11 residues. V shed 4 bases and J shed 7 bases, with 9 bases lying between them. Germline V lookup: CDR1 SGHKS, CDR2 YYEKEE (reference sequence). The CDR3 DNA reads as TGTGCCAGCAGCGTCCTAGTTGAGCAGTACTTC. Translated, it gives CASSVLVEQYF.

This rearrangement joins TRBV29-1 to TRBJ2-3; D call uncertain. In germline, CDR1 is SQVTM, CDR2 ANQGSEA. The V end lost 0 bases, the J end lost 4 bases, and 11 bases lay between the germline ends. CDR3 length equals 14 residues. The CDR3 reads CSVEDSWRPDTQYF. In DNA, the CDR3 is TGCAGCGTTGAAGATTCTTGGAGACCAGATACGCAGTATTTT.

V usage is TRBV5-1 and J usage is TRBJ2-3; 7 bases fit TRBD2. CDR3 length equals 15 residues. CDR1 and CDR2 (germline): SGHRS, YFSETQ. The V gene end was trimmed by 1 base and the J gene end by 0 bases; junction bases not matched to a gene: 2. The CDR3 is CASSLREASTDTQYF. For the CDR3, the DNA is TGCGCCAGCAGCTTGCGGGAGGCGAGCACAGATACGCAGTATTTT. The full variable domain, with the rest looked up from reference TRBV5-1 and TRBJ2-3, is KAGVTQTPRYLIKTRGQQVTLSCSPISGHRSVSWYQQTPGQGLQFLFEYFSETQRNKGNFPGRFSGRQFSNSRSEMNVSTLELGDSALYLCASSLREASTDTQYFGPGTRLTVL.

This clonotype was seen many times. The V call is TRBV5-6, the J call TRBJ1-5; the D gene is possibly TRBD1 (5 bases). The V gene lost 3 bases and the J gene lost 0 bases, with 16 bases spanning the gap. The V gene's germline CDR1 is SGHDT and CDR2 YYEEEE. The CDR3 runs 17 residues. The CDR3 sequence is CASSSNTWGTSNQPQHF. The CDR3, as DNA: TGTGCCAGCAGCTCTAACACGTGGGGGACTAGCAATCAGCCCCAGCATTTT.

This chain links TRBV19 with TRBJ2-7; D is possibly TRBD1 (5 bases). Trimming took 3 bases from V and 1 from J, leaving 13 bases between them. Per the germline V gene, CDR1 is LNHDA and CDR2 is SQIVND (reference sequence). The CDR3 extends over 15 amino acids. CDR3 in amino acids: CASSIQGWASYEQYF. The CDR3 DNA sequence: TGTGCCAGTAGTATTCAGGGTTGGGCATCCTACGAGCAGTACTTC.

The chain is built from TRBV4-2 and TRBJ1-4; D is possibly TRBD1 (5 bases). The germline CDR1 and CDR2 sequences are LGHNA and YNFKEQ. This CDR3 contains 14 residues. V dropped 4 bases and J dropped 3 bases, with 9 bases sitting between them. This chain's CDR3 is CASSRRDANEKLFF. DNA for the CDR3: TGTGCCAGCAGCCGCCGGGACGCTAATGAAAAACTGTTTTTT.

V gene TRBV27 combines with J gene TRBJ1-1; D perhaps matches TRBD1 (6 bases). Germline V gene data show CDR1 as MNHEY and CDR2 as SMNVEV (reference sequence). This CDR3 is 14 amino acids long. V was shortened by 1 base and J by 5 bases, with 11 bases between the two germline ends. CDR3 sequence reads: CASSLYRDMTEAFF. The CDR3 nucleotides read TGTGCCAGCAGTTTATACAGGGACATGACTGAAGCTTTCTTT.

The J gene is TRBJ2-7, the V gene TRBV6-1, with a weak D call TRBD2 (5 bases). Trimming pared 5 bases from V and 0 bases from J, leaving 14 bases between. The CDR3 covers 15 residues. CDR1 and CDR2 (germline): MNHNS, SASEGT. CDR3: CASSPSEGISYEQYF. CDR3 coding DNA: TGTGCCAGCAGTCCTAGTGAGGGTATCTCCTACGAGCAGTACTTC.

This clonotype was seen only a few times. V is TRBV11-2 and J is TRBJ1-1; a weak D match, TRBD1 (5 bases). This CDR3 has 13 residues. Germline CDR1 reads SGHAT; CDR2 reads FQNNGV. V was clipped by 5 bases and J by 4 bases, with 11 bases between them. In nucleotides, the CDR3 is TGTGCCAGCAGCGCGGGACTCAGCACTGAAGCTTTCTTT. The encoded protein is CASSAGLSTEAFF.

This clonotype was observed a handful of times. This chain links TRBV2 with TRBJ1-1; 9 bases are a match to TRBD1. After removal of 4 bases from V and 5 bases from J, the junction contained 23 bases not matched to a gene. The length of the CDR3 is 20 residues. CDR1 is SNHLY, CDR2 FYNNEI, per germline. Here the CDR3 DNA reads TGTGCCAGCAGTGCGGCCGGGACAGGGCAGGGTCGGGCCGCGGGTACTGAAGCTTTCTTT. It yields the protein CASSAAGTGQGRAAGTEAFF. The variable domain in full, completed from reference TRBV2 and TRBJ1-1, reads EPEVTQTPSHQVTQMGQEVILRCVPISNHLYFYWYRQILGQKVEFLVSFYNNEISEKSEIFDDQFSVERPDGSNFTLKIRSTKLEDSAMYFCASSAAGTGQGRAAGTEAFFGQGTRLTVV.

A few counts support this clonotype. CDR3 DNA sequence: TGCAGCGTTGAAAAATCGGACACTGAAGCTTTCTTT. Protein: CSVEKSDTEAFF. The chain joins TRBV29-1 to TRBJ1-1; D is unclear. Trimming took 2 bases from V and 3 from J, leaving 7 bases between them. From germline, CDR1 is SQVTM and CDR2 ANQGSEA. CDR3 length: 12 residues.

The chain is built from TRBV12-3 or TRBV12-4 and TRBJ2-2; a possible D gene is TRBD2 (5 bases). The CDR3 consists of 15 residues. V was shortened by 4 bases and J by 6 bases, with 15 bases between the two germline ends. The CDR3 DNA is TGTGCCAGCAGTTCGATCGGCGCGCGGGCCGGGGAGCTGTTTTTT. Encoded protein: CASSSIGARAGELFF.

The CDR3: CASGRLAGALAKNIQYF. The CDR3 coding sequence is TGTGCCAGCGGAAGACTAGCGGGGGCTCTAGCCAAAAACATTCAGTACTTC. This sequence joins TRBV2 and TRBJ2-4, with 12 bases fitting TRBD2. Per the germline V gene, CDR1 is SNHLY and CDR2 is FYNNEI. Unmatched junction bases numbered 8, after V lost 8 bases and J lost 0 bases. CDR3 size: 17 residues.

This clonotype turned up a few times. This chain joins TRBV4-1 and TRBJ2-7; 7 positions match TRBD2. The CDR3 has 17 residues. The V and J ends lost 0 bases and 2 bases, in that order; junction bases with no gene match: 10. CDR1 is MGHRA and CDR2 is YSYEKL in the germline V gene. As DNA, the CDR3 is TGCGCCAGCAGCCAAGATAGCGAAGCGGGGTACGCCTACGAGCAGTACTTC. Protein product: CASSQDSEAGYAYEQYF.

The CDR3 reads CASSQRDRGAPGHYEQYF. CDR3 DNA: TGCGCCAGCAGTCAAAGGGACAGGGGCGCGCCCGGCCACTACGAGCAGTACTTC. This chain uses TRBV23-1 with TRBJ2-7, with TRBD1 matching over 10 bases. TRBV23-1 is treated as an ORF (open reading frame) with a function not yet certain. The CDR3 contains 18 residues. Trimming at V came to 2 bases and at J to 3 bases, leaving 13 bases not matched to a gene.

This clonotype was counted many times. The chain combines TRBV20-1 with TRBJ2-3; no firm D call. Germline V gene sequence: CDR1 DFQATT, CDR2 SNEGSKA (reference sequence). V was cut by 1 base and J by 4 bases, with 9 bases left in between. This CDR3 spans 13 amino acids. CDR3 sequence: CSARALPPDTQYF. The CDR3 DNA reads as TGCAGTGCTAGAGCGCTGCCCCCAGATACGCAGTATTTT.

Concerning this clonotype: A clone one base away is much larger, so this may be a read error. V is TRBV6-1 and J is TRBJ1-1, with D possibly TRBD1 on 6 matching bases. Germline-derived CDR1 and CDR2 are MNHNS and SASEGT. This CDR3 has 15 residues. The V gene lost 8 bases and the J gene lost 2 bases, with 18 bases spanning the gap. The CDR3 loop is CASVSFRQANTEAFF. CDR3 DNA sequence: TGTGCCAGCGTAAGCTTTCGACAGGCCAACACTGAAGCTTTCTTT.

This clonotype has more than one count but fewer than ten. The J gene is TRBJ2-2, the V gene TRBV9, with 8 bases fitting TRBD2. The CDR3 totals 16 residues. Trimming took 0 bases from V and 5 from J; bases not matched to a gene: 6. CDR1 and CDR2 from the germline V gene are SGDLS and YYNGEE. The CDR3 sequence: CASSVARGARTGELFF. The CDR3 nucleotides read TGTGCCAGCAGCGTAGCGCGGGGGGCGAGGACCGGGGAGCTGTTTTTT.

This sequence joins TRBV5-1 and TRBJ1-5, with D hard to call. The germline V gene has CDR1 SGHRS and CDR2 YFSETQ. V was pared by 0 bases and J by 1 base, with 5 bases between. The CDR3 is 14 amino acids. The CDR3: CASSLGASNQPQHF. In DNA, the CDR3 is TGCGCCAGCAGCTTGGGGGCAAGCAATCAGCCCCAGCATTTT.

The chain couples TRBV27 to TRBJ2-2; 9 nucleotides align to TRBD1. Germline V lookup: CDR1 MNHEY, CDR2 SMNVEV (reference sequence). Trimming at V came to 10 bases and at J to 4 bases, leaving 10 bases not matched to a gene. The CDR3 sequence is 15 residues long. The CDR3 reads CATKGWTGVTGELFF. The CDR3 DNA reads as TGTGCCACTAAGGGCTGGACAGGGGTCACCGGGGAGCTGTTTTTT.

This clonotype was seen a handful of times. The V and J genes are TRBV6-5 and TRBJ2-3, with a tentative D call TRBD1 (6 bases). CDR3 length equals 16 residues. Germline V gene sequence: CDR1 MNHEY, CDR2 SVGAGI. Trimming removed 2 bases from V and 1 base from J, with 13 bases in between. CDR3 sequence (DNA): TGTGCCAGCAGTTACCTCACAGGGATCGGCACAGATACGCAGTATTTT. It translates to CASSYLTGIGTDTQYF.

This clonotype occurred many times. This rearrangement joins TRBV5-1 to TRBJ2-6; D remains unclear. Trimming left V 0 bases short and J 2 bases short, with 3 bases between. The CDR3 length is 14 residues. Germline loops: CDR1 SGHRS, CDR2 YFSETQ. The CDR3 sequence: CASSLAPGANVLTF. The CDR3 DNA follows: TGCGCCAGCAGCTTGGCCCCTGGGGCCAACGTCCTGACTTTC.

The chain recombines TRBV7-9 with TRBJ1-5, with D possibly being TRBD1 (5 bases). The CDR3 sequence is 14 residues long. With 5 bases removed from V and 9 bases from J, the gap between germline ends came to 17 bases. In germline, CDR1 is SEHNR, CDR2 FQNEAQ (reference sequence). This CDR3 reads CASSATGTARPQHF. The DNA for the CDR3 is TGTGCCAGCAGCGCTACAGGAACCGCGAGGCCCCAGCATTTT.